A single sample is the source of the 11 T cell receptor beta chains below, sequenced in a study of patients and donors after allogeneic stem cell transplantation. Using its own MiXCR run on the RT-PCR reads, TCRdb lists one record per CDR3 protein. Among approximately 25,000 distinct CDR3 sequences listed, 29% were seen once. Sequencing used blood, either unsorted or a sorted T cell fraction (not recorded which). Source of these receptors: a human donor who was either an allogeneic HSCT recipient or a stem cell or donor lymphocyte infusion donor (not recorded which). It is not recorded whose cells these are; they may come from a transplant donor.

The chain joins TRBV5-1 to TRBJ1-5, with unresolved D. Germline V gene lookup returns CDR1 SGHRS and CDR2 YFSETQ. V gave up 3 bases and J gave up 2 bases, with 6 bases separating them. The CDR3 spans 13 residues. Here the CDR3 DNA reads TGCGCCAGCAGCTGGGAGGGCAATCAGCCCCAGCATTTT. It encodes CASSWEGNQPQHF.

For the CDR3, the DNA is TGTGCCAGCAGTTCAAGACAGGGGGTTCCTAACTATGGCTACACCTTC. This gives the protein CASSSRQGVPNYGYTF. This rearrangement joins TRBV28 to TRBJ1-2; 9 nucleotides line up with TRBD1. Trimming at V came to 4 bases and at J to 0 bases, leaving 6 bases not matched to a gene. The germline V gene has CDR1 MDHEN and CDR2 SYDVKM. CDR3 length equals 16 residues.

This clonotype was counted only a few times. V usage is TRBV29-1 and J usage is TRBJ1-5, with D perhaps TRBD1 (5 bases). Germline V CDR1 and CDR2: SQVTM, ANQGSEA. The CDR3 loop spans 13 amino acids. Trimming removed 4 bases at V and 4 bases at J, with 11 bases between. The DNA for the CDR3 is TGCAGCGTTGGGAGGGGTTCAAATCAGCCCCAGCATTTT. It specifies CSVGRGSNQPQHF.

The chain is built from TRBV5-6 and TRBJ1-3; 9 bases agree with TRBD1. CDR1 SGHDT and CDR2 YYEEEE come from the germline V gene. The CDR3 has 16 residues. J lost 2 bases, V lost 2 bases, and 5 bases had no gene match. The chain's CDR3 is CASSFGTGRPGNTIYF. The CDR3 nucleotides are TGTGCCAGCAGCTTCGGGACAGGGAGGCCTGGAAACACCATATATTTT. The entire variable domain, with the rest obtained from reference TRBV5-6 and TRBJ1-3, is as follows: DAGVTQSPTHLIKTRGQQVTLRCSPKSGHDTVSWYQQALGQGPQFIFQYYEEEERQRGNFPDRFSGHQFPNYSSELNVNALLLGDSALYLCASSFGTGRPGNTIYFGEGSWLTVV.

The chain links TRBV5-5 to TRBJ2-7; D uncertain. CDR1 and CDR2 from the germline V gene are SGHKS and YYEKEE (reference sequence). V was shortened by 2 bases and J by 9 bases, with 15 bases between the two germline ends. The CDR3 length is 13 residues. CDR3 amino acids: CASSFTDLEAQYF. The CDR3 DNA sequence: TGTGCCAGCAGCTTCACTGACTTGGAAGCGCAGTACTTC.

The chain joins TRBV6-5 to TRBJ2-1; unclear D gene. This CDR3 comprises 12 residues. Between the trimmed V and J ends, which lost 2 bases and 9 bases, there was a span of 8 bases. From germline, CDR1 is MNHEY and CDR2 SVGAGI. The CDR3 bases are TGTGCCAGCAGTTACCCCGACGGTGAGCAGTTCTTC. This gives the protein CASSYPDGEQFF.

In its sample, this clonotype was seen a few times. CDR3 region: CASSSQGSSYNEQFF. CDR3 in DNA: TGTGCCAGCAGCTCACAGGGGAGCTCCTACAATGAGCAGTTCTTC. The chain links TRBV11-2 to TRBJ2-1; 7 bases agree with TRBD1. CDR1 and CDR2 (germline): SGHAT, FQNNGV. The length of the CDR3 is 15 residues. With 4 bases clipped from V and 0 bases from J, the junction kept 3 bases outside the gene matches.

Many counts were recorded for this clonotype. This chain connects TRBV5-6 to TRBJ1-4; a possible D gene is TRBD1 (6 bases). CDR3 size: 14 residues. Germline V CDR1 and CDR2: SGHDT, YYEEEE. V shed 3 bases and J shed 6 bases, with 12 bases lying between them. CDR3 sequence: CASSWISGDEKLFF. Here the CDR3 DNA reads TGTGCCAGCAGCTGGATCTCAGGGGATGAAAAACTGTTTTTT.

This rearrangement joins TRBV9 to TRBJ1-2; no clear D. The germline V and J ends were trimmed by 7 bases and 8 bases, with 9 bases remaining between them. The CDR3 totals 10 residues. Germline CDR1 and CDR2: SGDLS and YYNGEE. The CDR3 sequence: CASCPLGYTF. The CDR3 region has the DNA TGTGCCAGCTGCCCCCTAGGCTACACCTTC.

The genes are TRBV7-9 and TRBJ2-7; 9 bases agree with TRBD1. J was trimmed by 4 bases and V by 5 bases; bases with no gene match: 6. Germline V gives CDR1 SEHNR, CDR2 FQNEAQ (reference sequence). The CDR3 length is 14 residues. The DNA for the CDR3 is TGTGCCAGCAGCACAGAACAGGGGGCTTACGAGCAGTACTTC. Translation: CASSTEQGAYEQYF. The full variable domain, in which reference TRBV7-9 and TRBJ2-7 provide the parts outside the CDR3, is DTGVSQNPRHKITKRGQNVTFRCDPISEHNRLYWYRQTLGQGPEFLTYFQNEAQLEKSRLLSDRFSAERPKGSFSTLEIQRTEQGDSAMYLCASSTEQGAYEQYFGPGTRLTVT.

This chain joins TRBV7-9 and TRBJ2-5; D possibly corresponds to TRBD2 (5 bases). The CDR3 spans 11 residues. The V gene's germline CDR1 is SEHNR and CDR2 FQNEAQ (reference sequence). Trimming took off 5 bases at V and 7 bases at J, with 8 bases between the two ends. The CDR3 nucleotides read TGTGCCAGCAGCCTTCGGGGGACCCAGTACTTC. It encodes CASSLRGTQYF.